This TCR beta chain was recorded in a study of T-cell memory formation after mild COVID-19. This clonotype was detected many times. What it recognizes is unknown. A single record per CDR3 protein comes from TCRdb applying MiXCR to the 5' RACE reads. The table shows some 40,000 distinct CDR3 sequences, with 5.5% to 7% occurring only once. Study results and caveats: Later expanders leaned CD4+, whereas clones that contracted between day 15 and 85 were balanced CD4/CD8. Pre-infection memory carried some responding clones, suggesting that cross-reactive memory joined.

The V and J ends lost 5 bases and 3 bases respectively, with 8 bases between them. The CDR3 is made up of 13 amino acids. Germline V CDR1 and CDR2: SGHRS, YFSETQ. The specimen was PBMCs or a T cell subset sorted from them (not recorded which). This chain uses TRBV5-1 with TRBJ2-2; D call uncertain. The sequence derives from an adult who had mild COVID-19 (a few samples of this study predate the infection). Cell type and time point are not known. The CDR3, as DNA: TGCGCCAGCAGAGTGCAGGACACCGGGGAGCTGTTTTTT. As protein: CASRVQDTGELFF.